The 17 T cell receptor beta chains reported below all come from one sample, sequenced in a study of CD8 T cells in Susac syndrome. With random hexamers, 0.5 to 1 ug RNA was reverse transcribed. Each CDR3 protein is one row after TCRdb ran MiXCR on the immunoSEQ multiplex PCR reads. In the table there are 170,000 or so distinct CDR3 sequences, just under 95% of which are singletons. Source material: CD4+ T cells from PBMCs. The receptors shown here come from a human donor with Susac syndrome.

The V and J genes are TRBV2 and TRBJ1-2; the D is unclear. The germline gives CDR1 SNHLY, CDR2 FYNNEI. CDR3 length: 16 residues. The germline V and J ends were trimmed by 2 bases and 7 bases, with 20 bases remaining between them. The CDR3 reads CASSEMVVIGIGGYTF. Written as DNA, the CDR3 is TGTGCCAGCAGTGAAATGGTCGTAATTGGGATAGGTGGCTACACCTTC.

V is TRBV30 and J is TRBJ2-7; maybe TRBD2 (5 bases). The germline V gene has CDR1 GTSNPN and CDR2 SVGIG (reference sequence). There are 13 residues in the CDR3. V was trimmed by 2 bases and J by 1 base, leaving 9 bases between them. The CDR3, as DNA: TGTGCCTGGAGTTTACGGGAATCCTACGAGCAGTACTTC. Protein product: CAWSLRESYEQYF. Filled out from reference TRBV30 and TRBJ2-7, the complete variable domain reads SQTIHQWPATLVQPVGSPLSLECTVEGTSNPNLYWYRQAAGRGLQLLFYSVGIGQISSEVPQNLSASRPQDRQFILSSKKLLLSDSGFYLCAWSLRESYEQYFGPGTRLTVT.

This clonotype was counted a single time. The DNA for the CDR3 is TGTGCCAGCAGCCACGAAGCTAACTATGGCTACACCTTC. Residues: CASSHEANYGYTF. The chain is built from TRBV3-1 and TRBJ1-2; D is uncertain. V shed 3 bases and J shed 0 bases, with 5 bases lying between them. The CDR3 is 13 amino acids. CDR1 and CDR2 (germline): LGHDT, YNNKEL (reference sequence).

This chain joins TRBV20-1 and TRBJ2-1, with 10 bases that match TRBD2. J lost 4 bases, V lost 5 bases, and 5 bases had no gene match. Germline loops: CDR1 DFQATT, CDR2 SNEGSKA (reference sequence). This CDR3 region has 14 residues. The CDR3 DNA reads TGCAGTGCTTCACCACTAGCGGGGTACAATGAGCAGTTCTTC. The encoded protein is CSASPLAGYNEQFF.

The chain combines TRBV29-1 with TRBJ2-1, with TRBD2 matching 10 bases. V shed 7 bases and J 8 bases; nucleotides not matched to a gene: 17. Germline V CDR1 and CDR2: SQVTM, ANQGSEA. CDR3 length equals 16 residues. The CDR3 reads CSADTSGTPPRDEQFF. The CDR3 DNA follows: TGCAGCGCTGACACTAGCGGGACTCCTCCAAGGGATGAGCAGTTCTTC.

V gene TRBV10-3 combines with J gene TRBJ1-2; unclear D gene. The CDR3 runs 11 residues. CDR1 is ENHRY, CDR2 SYGVKD, per germline. Trimming stripped 11 bases from V and 4 bases from J, with 11 bases between. The CDR3 nucleotides are TGTGCCGCTAGTGAGGGCTATGGCTACACCTTC. Amino acid sequence: CAASEGYGYTF.

V usage is TRBV25-1 and J usage is TRBJ2-6; TRBD1 is a possible D gene (5 bases). This CDR3 region has 15 residues. Trimming removed 1 base at V and 8 bases at J, with 12 bases between. Germline values: CDR1 MGHDK, CDR2 SYGVNS. For the CDR3, the DNA is TGTGCCAGCAGTGAATGGCAGGGTTGGTCCAACGTCCTGACTTTC. Translating it yields CASSEWQGWSNVLTF.

CDR3 nucleotide sequence: TGTGCCAGCTCACCACCGACGGGGGGGCGGTACGAGCAGTACTTC. Residues: CASSPPTGGRYEQYF. The chain couples TRBV18 to TRBJ2-7; 8 bases map to TRBD2. Germline V CDR1 and CDR2: KGHSH, LQKENI. Unmatched junction bases numbered 5, after V lost 0 bases and J lost 4 bases. This CDR3 is built from 15 residues. The entire variable domain, with the rest obtained from reference TRBV18 and TRBJ2-7, is as follows: NAGVMQNPRHLVRRRGQEARLRCSPMKGHSHVYWYRQLPEEGLKFMVYLQKENIIDESGMPKERFSAEFPKEGPSILRIQQVVRGDSAAYFCASSPPTGGRYEQYFGPGTRLTVT.

This rearrangement joins TRBV11-2 to TRBJ1-2; weak D call: TRBD1 (5 bases). Trimming cost V 3 bases and J 7 bases, with 12 bases left between them. Germline V CDR1 and CDR2: SGHAT, FQNNGV. The CDR3 spans 13 residues. This CDR3 reads CASSFGGNAGYTF. CDR3 sequence (DNA): TGTGCCAGCAGCTTCGGGGGGAATGCTGGCTACACCTTC.

This chain connects TRBV30 to TRBJ1-2, with 8 bases aligning to TRBD1. Trimming took 3 bases from V and 6 from J; bases not matched to a gene: 3. The length of the CDR3 is 12 residues. CDR1 is GTSNPN and CDR2 is SVGIG in the germline V gene (reference sequence). The CDR3 bases are TGTGCCTGGAGGGGGGACAGGCATGGCTACACCTTC. Amino acid sequence: CAWRGDRHGYTF.

The chain employs TRBV4-2 and TRBJ1-2; 9 nucleotides align to TRBD1. The J segment lost 1 base and the V segment lost 1 base, leaving 7 bases of the junction unmatched. Germline lookup yields CDR1 LGHNA and CDR2 YNFKEQ. The CDR3 has 17 amino acids. CDR3 DNA: TGTGCCAGCAGCCAAGGGACAGGGGATCGACTTAACTATGGCTACACCTTC. Translation gives CASSQGTGDRLNYGYTF.

There are a few counts of this clonotype. This chain uses TRBV7-3 with TRBJ1-5, with D unclear. Germline CDR1 reads SGHTA; CDR2 reads FQGTGA. The CDR3 has 15 amino acids. V shed 1 base and J shed 0 bases, with 7 bases lying between them. The CDR3 nucleotides read TGTGCCAGCAGCTTAATGGGGAATAGCAATCAGCCCCAGCATTTT. This codes for CASSLMGNSNQPQHF.

This clonotype was seen a few times. The V call is TRBV7-2, the J call TRBJ2-5, with a possible D match to TRBD1 (6 bases). CDR1 is SGHTA, CDR2 FQGNSA, per germline. Trimming stripped 0 bases from V and 4 bases from J, with 9 bases between. The CDR3 has 14 amino acids. The CDR3 DNA follows: TGTGCCAGCAGCTTAGCCACAGGGTCAGAGACCCAGTACTTC. It is translated as CASSLATGSETQYF.

The genes are TRBV7-9 and TRBJ2-7, with D perhaps TRBD2 (5 bases). The CDR3 sequence is 15 residues long. Germline V gene data show CDR1 as SEHNR and CDR2 as FQNEAQ (reference sequence). Deletions cut 5 bases from V and 0 bases from J, with 14 bases between. The CDR3 sequence: CASSPSGPVSYEQYF. DNA for the CDR3: TGTGCCAGCAGCCCAAGCGGCCCCGTCTCCTACGAGCAGTACTTC.

The genes are TRBV9 and TRBJ1-1, with D possibly TRBD1 on 6 matching bases. The CDR3 consists of 15 residues. V gave up 0 bases and J gave up 3 bases, with 12 bases separating them. Germline CDR1 is SGDLS and CDR2 is YYNGEE. The CDR3 nucleotides read TGTGCCAGCAGCGTAGCAGGGGCATGGGACACTGAAGCTTTCTTT. Its protein product is CASSVAGAWDTEAFF.

The rearrangement uses TRBV20-1 and TRBJ1-3, with 7 bases fitting TRBD1. The germline gives CDR1 DFQATT, CDR2 SNEGSKA (reference sequence). The CDR3 length is 14 residues. CDR3 residues: CSARGELSGNTIYF. CDR3 sequence (DNA): TGCAGCGCCAGGGGGGAACTCTCTGGAAACACCATATATTTT.

The V and J genes are TRBV2 and TRBJ2-1; 7 bases match TRBD1. Germline CDR1 and CDR2: SNHLY and FYNNEI. The CDR3 spans 13 residues. The V segment lost 10 bases and the J segment 2 bases; nucleotides outside the gene matches: 5. This CDR3 is CAKGQETYNEQFF. CDR3 coding DNA: TGTGCCAAAGGACAGGAAACCTACAATGAGCAGTTCTTC.